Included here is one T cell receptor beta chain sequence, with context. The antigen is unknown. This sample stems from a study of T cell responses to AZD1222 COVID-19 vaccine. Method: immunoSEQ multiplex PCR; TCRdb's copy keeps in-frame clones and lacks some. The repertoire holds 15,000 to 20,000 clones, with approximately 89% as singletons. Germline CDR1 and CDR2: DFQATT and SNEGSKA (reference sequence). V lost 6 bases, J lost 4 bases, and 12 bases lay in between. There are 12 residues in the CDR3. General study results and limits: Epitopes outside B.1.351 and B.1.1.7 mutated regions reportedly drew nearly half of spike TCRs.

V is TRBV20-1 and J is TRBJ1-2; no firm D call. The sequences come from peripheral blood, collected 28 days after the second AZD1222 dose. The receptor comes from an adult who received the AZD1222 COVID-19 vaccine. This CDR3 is CSASPGTYGYTF. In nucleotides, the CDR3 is TGCAGTGCCAGTCCGGGAACCTATGGCTACACCTTC.